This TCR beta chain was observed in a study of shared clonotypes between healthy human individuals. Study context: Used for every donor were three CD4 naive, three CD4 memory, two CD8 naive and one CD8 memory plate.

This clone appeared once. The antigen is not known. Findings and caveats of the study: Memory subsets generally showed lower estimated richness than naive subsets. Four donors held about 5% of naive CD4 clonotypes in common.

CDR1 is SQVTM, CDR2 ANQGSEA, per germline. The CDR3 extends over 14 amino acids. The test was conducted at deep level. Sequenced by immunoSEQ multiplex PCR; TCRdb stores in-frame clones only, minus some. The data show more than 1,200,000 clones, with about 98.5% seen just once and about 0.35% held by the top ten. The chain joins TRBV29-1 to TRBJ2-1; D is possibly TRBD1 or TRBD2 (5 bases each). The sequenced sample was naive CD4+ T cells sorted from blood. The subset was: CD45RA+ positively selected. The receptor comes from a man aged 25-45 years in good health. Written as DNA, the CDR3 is TGCAGTGCCTTCGGGGCGGCGTTACGTGGTGAGCAGTTCTTC. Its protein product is CSAFGAALRGEQFF.